Below, one T cell receptor beta chain is given with its context. This clonotype was counted at least ten times. Its target antigen remains unknown. No qualities accompany the bases; no much larger clone lies one base away. This specimen comes from a study of regulatory T cells in long-lasting Graves disease (dated by TCRdb to about 2021). Background on the whole study: In the newly diagnosed Graves' disease group, patients had been taking antithyroid drugs for less than 3 months. The study took place in China and was registered as a clinical trial. Patients with persistent Graves' disease were compared with patients with newly diagnosed Graves' disease using TCR sequencing and RNA sequencing of peripheral blood. A total of around 35 samples were covered by TCR sequencing, comprising roughly 13 persistent and around 20 newly diagnosed Graves' disease patients.

What the research found in general, with its limitations: Sequencing and analysis were restricted to the TCR beta chain. Lower TCR Shannon entropy and fewer highly expanded clones were observed in persistent Graves' disease patients than in newly diagnosed patients, which suggested clonal expansion. The study examined only peripheral blood because the primary lesion, thyroid tissue, could not be accessed. The small sample size was acknowledged by the authors as a limitation that may reduce accuracy. Preferential use of TRBV28, TRBJ1-2 and TRBJ2-5 was observed in persistent disease, whereas TRBV20-1 and TRBJ2-1 were favored in newly diagnosed disease. Patients with persistent disease shared more public clonotypes (roughly 2,900) than newly diagnosed patients did (around 930).

The trim is 0 bases for V and 0 bases for J, with a gap of 11 bases between the germline ends. From the cysteine up to the phenylalanine, the CDR3 has a length of 16 residues. Of the read, only the CDR3 DNA is kept; its 48 bases are in frame from base 1. Taken from the germline V gene (reference sequence), the CDR1 and CDR2 loops are LGHDT and YNNKEL. Libraries came from multiplex PCR. TCRdb names Illumina HiSeq 4000 as the instrument used. CDR3 regions were amplified by Arm-PCR with iRepertoire HTBI primers to construct TCR beta libraries. Before sequencing, the PCR products underwent gel purification. The original pipeline was this. Gene usage analysis of CDR3 amino acid clonotypes used the 50 to 70 TRBV and more than 13 TRBJ segments found across samples. COPE and FqMerger were used to merge the filtered high-quality paired reads into contigs. Contigs were aligned with BLAST to IMGT TRBV, TRBD and TRBJ reference genes, and CDR3 was defined per IMGT. Any clonotype with a frequency above 0.1% was classified as a highly expanded clone. Repertoire diversity was measured by Shannon entropy, and V-J evenness by the Gini coefficient. Public clonotypes were defined as clonotypes shared by more than one individual. TCRdb trimmed the raw reads at Q25, called clones with MiXCR and kept productive beta chains. All rows with the same CDR3 protein become a single entry with the most common DNA and genes. The V and J calls here are based on TCRdb, not the publication. This sample holds about 530,000 distinct CDR3 sequences; around 16% were observed only once. The biggest ten clones account for 20% to 30% of the sample.

Interpreted using the paper, the time point label stands for: newly diagnosed GD, antithyroid drugs for less than 3 months. For both TCR sequencing and RNA sequencing, RNA was extracted from PBMCs using TRIzol. The diagnosis of Graves' disease was made according to American Thyroid Association guidelines. Patients were recruited from an endocrinology department in Xi'an, China. Each patient gave around 9 milliliters of peripheral blood, collected in an EDTA anticoagulant tube. PBMCs were isolated by Ficoll Paque Plus density gradient separation without further T cell sorting. An Agilent 2100 Bioanalyzer and agarose gel were used to check RNA quality, and a NanoDrop 2000 was used to measure RNA concentration. These data were likewise used in another study, on T cells in Graves' hyperthyroidism and ophthalmopathy. Per that second paper: Stable Graves' hyperthyroidism was defined as the absence of progression to ophthalmopathy over 18 months of follow-up. Hyperthyroidism patients were aged 18 to 65 years and newly diagnosed, with disease duration of less than 2 months. Patients with uncontrolled infections, other autoimmune diseases, pregnancy or lactation were excluded. Diagnoses were based on clinical symptoms, serum thyroxine and TRAb, thyroid ultrasound and orbital computed tomography. The first round of RT-PCR for the TCR CDR3 was performed with the HTBI primer set and the Qiagen OneStep RT-PCR kit. Most expanded thyroid clonotypes (frequency above 0.001) were also found in blood, which suggests that blood repertoires may mirror thyroid immune responses. In cross-validation, a model built on a 13 V-J signature told ophthalmopathy apart from stable hyperthyroidism with about 90% sensitivity and about 81% specificity, and in testing the same model reached 80%/75%. In validation, progression to ophthalmopathy was predicted by the model with 70.59% sensitivity and roughly 72% specificity, a median of approximately 6.5 months before onset. To identify TCR V-J signatures that set the groups apart, the researchers used a discovery cohort of about a hundred patients, made up of 40 to 45 with Graves' ophthalmopathy and some 60 with stable Graves' hyperthyroidism. Whether ophthalmopathy could be predicted prospectively was tested in an independent validation cohort made up of 18 hyperthyroidism patients plus 17 patients who later progressed to ophthalmopathy. The 100 or so discovery patients were divided at random into training and test sets in a 7:3 ratio. Thyroid tissue and blood T-cell repertoires from six Graves' hyperthyroidism patients were also compared in the study. After blood sampling, hyperthyroidism patients were treated with methimazole at a starting dose of 30 mg daily, and ophthalmopathy patients were treated with high-dose intravenous methylprednisolone. The libraries were constructed in a second round of multiplex PCR and then size-selected and purified. Libraries were sequenced paired-end with 100 bp reads on an Illumina HiSeq2000. SOAPnuke was used to process the raw data, with reads discarded if the reads contained adapters or uncalled bases, had a mean Phred below 15, or lacked an exact constant-primer or identifier match. High-quality paired reads were merged using COPE v1.2.5, and each unique nucleotide sequence was defined as a clonotype. MiTCR v1.1 was used to align the clonotypes against IMGT TRBV, TRBD and TRBJ reference segments. The analysis included only V-J combinations with a frequency above 0.0001, which together covered 99% to 99.2% of the repertoires. A TCS score was defined as the ratio of F50 (clonal expansion) to E x V (chaos), with BLOSUM62-based TCRdist applied between CDR3 peptides within each V-J. Welch's t-statistics and random forest reduced around 520 V-J features to some 14, which were used in a naive Bayes classifier (R e1071). No statistical method was used to fix the sample size in advance, and group allocation was not hidden from the investigators. The paper describes TCR Vbeta CDR3 sequencing of 135 peripheral blood samples, made up of 43 ophthalmopathy patients, 70 to 75 hyperthyroidism patients and around 17 progressor patients.

Source: peripheral blood mononuclear cells (PBMCs), taken at new diagnosis, from a patient treated with antithyroid drugs. The chain joins TRBV3-1 to TRBJ1-2; tentative D gene TRBD1, with 5 bases matching. The receptor comes from a woman in her forties or fifties with Graves disease. Donor details come from another sample of the same person, matched by shared clones. The DNA sequence reads TGTGCCAGCAGCCAAGATCTGGGGCAGACTAACTATGGCTACACCTTC. This sequence encodes CASSQDLGQTNYGYTF.